A selection of T cell receptor beta chains follows, all from one sample in a study of blood T cell repertoires in COVID-19. Sequencing used immunoSEQ multiplex PCR; TCRdb keeps in-frame clones, though not all of them. Altogether 90,000 to 120,000 clones are present, 80% being singletons, with the ten largest covering around 4.5%. The sequenced material came from peripheral blood. Every receptor here comes from a man aged 70 or older with acute or convalescent COVID-19. Each CDR3 is given with its conserved first and last residue. Fields, in order: V gene, D gene, CDR3 length, J gene, clone size, CDR3 protein, CDR3 DNA. The D gene is left open where the match is weak. Rows may omit the clone size; those that give it use once, few, many or a size class.

>TRBV6-5|.|14|TRBJ1-5|.
CASSFQQGRQPQHF
TGTGCCAGCAGTTTTCAACAGGGTCGCCAGCCCCAGCATTTT
>TRBV14|.|13|TRBJ1-1|few
CASEGMLNTEAFF
TGTGCCAGCGAGGGCATGCTGAACACTGAAGCTTTCTTT
>TRBV3-1/TRBV3-2|TRBD1|15|TRBJ1-1|.
CASSQDPGGYTEAFF
TGTGCCAGCAGCCAAGACCCAGGGGGGTACACTGAAGCTTTCTTT
>TRBV19|.|13|TRBJ1-1|few
CASSIHWLTEAFF
TGTGCCAGTAGTATTCACTGGTTGACTGAAGCTTTCTTT
>TRBV3-1/TRBV3-2|.|15|TRBJ1-1|.
CASSQYRVRGTEAFF
TGTGCCAGCAGCCAATACAGGGTTAGGGGCACTGAAGCTTTCTTT
>TRBV6-5|.|15|TRBJ2-1|.
CASSTLLGKSNEQFF
TGTGCCAGCAGTACCCTCCTCGGGAAGAGCAATGAGCAGTTCTTC
>TRBV7-3|TRBD2|14|TRBJ2-1|.
CASSPTSGGAGQFF
TGTGCCAGCAGCCCGACTAGCGGGGGGGCTGGGCAGTTCTTC
>TRBV12-5|.|14|TRBJ2-7|.
CASGRGQLAYEQYF
TGTGCTAGTGGCCGAGGACAGCTGGCCTACGAGCAGTACTTC
>TRBV10-2|TRBD2|17|TRBJ2-3|.
CASSDGWGLAGTDTQYF
TGCGCCAGCAGTGACGGATGGGGACTAGCTGGCACAGATACGCAGTATTTT
>TRBV15|.|12|TRBJ2-1|.
CATSRVDSEQFF
TGTGCCACCAGCAGGGTGGACAGTGAGCAGTTCTTC
>TRBV19|TRBD1|12|TRBJ1-2|.
CASSMTGGSYTF
TGTGCCAGTAGTATGACAGGGGGAAGCTACACCTTC
>TRBV14|TRBD2|16|TRBJ2-1|.
CASSQDWASGVNEQFF
TGTGCCAGCAGCCAAGACTGGGCTAGCGGGGTCAATGAGCAGTTCTTC
>TRBV5-1|TRBD2|17|TRBJ2-4|.
CASSSGYAGGHGNIQYF
TGCGCCAGCAGCTCCGGCTATGCGGGGGGGCACGGAAACATTCAGTACTTC
>TRBV6-4|TRBD2|16|TRBJ2-2|few
CASRLLAGVDTGELFF
TGTGCCAGCAGGCTACTAGCGGGGGTCGACACCGGGGAGCTGTTTTTT
>TRBV3-1/TRBV3-2|.|15|TRBJ1-4|.
CASSQGYSANEKLFF
TGTGCCAGCAGCCAAGGGTACAGTGCTAATGAAAAACTGTTTTTT
>TRBV11-2|.|14|TRBJ1-2|.
CASSSTQRRHGYTF
TGTGCCAGCAGCTCAACCCAGCGGAGACATGGCTACACCTTC
>TRBV28|TRBD1|12|TRBJ2-7|.
CASTRDRVEQYF
TGTGCCAGTACCCGGGACAGGGTCGAGCAGTACTTC
>TRBV2|TRBD2|11|TRBJ2-1|.
CASRRGVEQFF
TGTGCCAGCAGACGGGGGGTCGAGCAGTTCTTC
>TRBV19|.|14|TRBJ1-4|.
CASSSFATNEKLFF
TGTGCCAGTAGTAGTTTCGCAACTAATGAAAAACTGTTTTTT
>TRBV5-6|.|14|TRBJ2-5|.
CASSLGGVAETQYF
TGTGCCAGCAGCTTAGGGGGAGTTGCTGAGACCCAGTACTTC
>TRBV3-1/TRBV3-2|TRBD1|15|TRBJ2-7|once
CASSLATGDAYEQYF
TGTGCCAGCAGCCTTGCGACAGGGGACGCATACGAGCAGTACTTC
>TRBV18|TRBD1|16|TRBJ1-1|.
CASSPSGGTAGTEAFF
TGTGCCAGCTCACCATCAGGTGGGACAGCGGGCACTGAAGCTTTCTTT
>TRBV2|.|12|TRBJ2-7|.
CASKATDHEQYF
TGTGCCAGCAAAGCGACAGACCACGAGCAGTACTTC
>TRBV7-9|TRBD1|16|TRBJ1-6|.
CASSYTGTGDRSPLHF
TGTGCCAGCAGCTACACCGGGACAGGGGACCGCTCACCCCTCCACTTT
>TRBV7-3|TRBD1|18|TRBJ2-7|.
CASSLTLVSGTALYEQYF
TGTGCCAGCAGCTTAACGTTAGTCTCCGGGACAGCTCTCTACGAGCAGTACTTC
>TRBV19|.|12|TRBJ2-7|.
CASSIYEGEQYF
TGTGCCAGTAGTATCTACGAGGGCGAGCAGTACTTC
>TRBV10-1|TRBD1|18|TRBJ2-1|.
CASSGPGQGGSLWNEQFF
TGCGCCAGCAGTGGCCCGGGACAGGGAGGGAGCTTATGGAATGAGCAGTTCTTC
>TRBV29-1|TRBD2|15|TRBJ2-7|.
CSVDSLAGASYEQYF
TGCAGCGTTGATTCACTAGCGGGGGCTTCCTACGAGCAGTACTTC
>TRBV7-2|.|14|TRBJ2-7|.
CASSLGGGGIEQYF
TGTGCCAGCAGCTTAGGGGGAGGGGGGATCGAGCAGTACTTC
>TRBV5-1|.|14|TRBJ1-1|.
CASSREGVNTEAFF
TGCGCCAGCAGCCGGGAGGGGGTCAACACTGAAGCTTTCTTT
>TRBV6-5|TRBD1|16|TRBJ1-1|.
CASSSRQGAPTTEAFF
TGTGCCAGCAGTTCCAGACAGGGGGCTCCGACCACTGAAGCTTTCTTT
>TRBV9|.|14|TRBJ1-6|.
CASSLRRDNSPLHF
TGTGCCAGCAGCCTTCGACGGGATAATTCACCCCTCCACTTT
>TRBV2|.|15|TRBJ1-5|.
CASSEEGMGNQPQHF
TGTGCCAGCAGTGAAGAGGGGATGGGCAATCAGCCCCAGCATTTT
>TRBV7-2|.|16|TRBJ1-5|.
CASSLGGDYSNQPQHF
TGTGCCAGCAGCTTAGGCGGGGACTATAGCAATCAGCCCCAGCATTTT
>TRBV3-1/TRBV3-2|TRBD1|15|TRBJ2-7|.
CASSPSDRLAYEQYF
TGTGCCAGCAGCCCATCGGACAGGCTAGCCTACGAGCAGTACTTC
>TRBV5-6|TRBD1|15|TRBJ2-4|.
CASSFFAYRGHIQYF
TGTGCCAGCAGCTTCTTCGCCTACAGGGGTCACATTCAGTACTTC
>TRBV9|TRBD1|19|TRBJ2-1|.
CASSVGPGTGRSSYNEQFF
TGTGCCAGCAGCGTAGGGCCCGGGACAGGCAGGAGCTCCTACAATGAGCAGTTCTTC
>TRBV13|TRBD2|15|TRBJ2-5|.
CASSGKRGGRETQYF
TGTGCCAGCAGCGGGAAGCGGGGGGGCAGAGAGACCCAGTACTTC
>TRBV7-9|.|14|TRBJ2-4|.
CASSLIEGNGIQYF
TGTGCCAGCAGCTTAATCGAGGGCAATGGCATTCAGTACTTC
>TRBV9|TRBD2|16|TRBJ2-5|.
CASSVAQRGDQETQYF
TGTGCCAGCAGCGTCGCCCAGCGGGGGGATCAAGAGACCCAGTACTTC
>TRBV25-1|.|15|TRBJ2-3|few
CASSLGGKGTDTQYF
TGTGCCAGCAGCCTAGGTGGTAAGGGCACAGATACGCAGTATTTT
>TRBV7-6|TRBD2|15|TRBJ2-1|.
CASSLLAGGYNEQFF
TGTGCCAGCAGCTTACTAGCGGGGGGATACAATGAGCAGTTCTTC
>TRBV3-1/TRBV3-2|TRBD1|14|TRBJ2-1|few
CASTTGGHYDEQFF
TGTGCCAGCACAACAGGGGGTCATTACGATGAGCAGTTCTTC
>TRBV19|.|12|TRBJ1-1|once
CASQGPYTEAFF
TGTGCCAGCCAGGGCCCGTACACTGAAGCTTTCTTT
>TRBV6-1|.|17|TRBJ1-2|.
CASSEGAASAGVYGYTF
TGTGCCAGCAGTGAGGGGGCAGCATCGGCGGGGGTCTATGGCTACACCTTC
>TRBV6-5|.|12|TRBJ1-5|.
CASSESNQPQHF
TGTGCCAGCAGCGAGAGCAATCAGCCCCAGCATTTT
>TRBV14|TRBD1|17|TRBJ2-3|.
CASSHASGTGLYGTQYF
TGTGCCAGCAGCCACGCCTCAGGGACAGGGTTATATGGTACGCAGTATTTT
>TRBV6-5|TRBD1|16|TRBJ1-2|.
CASSFIQQGAGYGYTF
TGTGCCAGCAGTTTTATTCAACAGGGGGCTGGCTATGGCTACACCTTC
>TRBV19|.|13|TRBJ1-5|.
CASSRTDSQPQHF
TGTGCCAGTAGTAGGACAGACAGTCAGCCCCAGCATTTT
>TRBV9|.|15|TRBJ1-2|.
CATSESPDTHYGYTF
TGTGCCACCTCAGAAAGTCCGGACACCCACTATGGCTACACCTTC
>TRBV5-6|.|13|TRBJ2-7|.
CASSLRSAYEQYF
TGTGCCAGCAGCTTACGGAGTGCCTACGAGCAGTACTTC
>TRBV7-6|.|15|TRBJ2-7|.
CASSLAEWTPGEQYF
TGTGCCAGCAGCTTAGCGGAGTGGACACCAGGCGAGCAGTACTTC